This entry describes one T cell receptor beta chain. Its antigen is currently unknown. Compared with germline, one end of the junction differs, possibly owing to a read error. This specimen comes from a study of tumor-infiltrating lymphocytes in primary liver carcinoma. Study information: By surgical resection, the patients were treated for their primary liver carcinoma. Samples returned roughly 3.5 to 7.5 million productive TCRbeta reads, a yield that was similar across tissue types. Whole-study findings and limits: With p = 0.039, the top-250-clone fraction in tumors significantly exceeded that in blood.

This CDR3 spans 16 amino acids. Germline lookup yields CDR1 SGHDN and CDR2 FVKESK. A constant-region primer served to make TCR beta cDNA from approximately 490 ng total RNA. A slightly modified ARM-PCR protocol with three nested multiplex PCR rounds produced these TCR beta libraries. The opening two PCR rounds, around 11 cycles each, paired TRBV1-TRBV30 forward primers with a C-beta reverse primer. TCRdb itself ran the multiplex PCR reads through MiXCR, one entry per CDR3 protein. The sample has about 200,000 distinct CDR3 sequences; approximately 64% are singletons. Out of unsorted whole blood came the blood RNA, and germline DNA was extracted as well.

The receptor comes from a woman aged 55 to 70 with primary liver carcinoma and hepatitis B virus infection. The specimen sequenced was peripheral blood. The J gene is TRBJ2-1, the V gene TRBV14, with a possible D match to TRBD2 (6 bases). CDR3 in amino acids: CASSRRGGATGDEQFF. The CDR3 nucleotides are TGTGCAAGCAGCCGGAGGGGAGGAGCTACAGGCGATGAGCAGTTCTTC.